Below, 14 T cell receptor beta chains from the same sample are listed, as sequenced in a study of T cell changes during pregnancy in multiple sclerosis. Produced via immunoSEQ multiplex PCR; TCRdb's table is partial and in-frame only. The repertoire holds about 87,000 clones, with 93% as singletons. Sequences were derived from peripheral blood, sampled in the third trimester of pregnancy. Receptor source: a female donor in good health, enrolled as a control in a pregnancy study.

The chain uses TRBV5-1 and TRBJ1-1; TRBD1 aligns across 8 bases. The length of the CDR3 is 15 residues. Per the germline V gene, CDR1 is SGHRS and CDR2 is YFSETQ. Trimming at V came to 4 bases and at J to 11 bases, leaving 16 bases not matched to a gene. The CDR3 loop reads CASSQNPGGLLGAFF. In nucleotides, the CDR3 is TGCGCCAGCAGCCAGAATCCAGGGGGCCTCCTGGGGGCTTTCTTT.

This clone was seen a few times. The V call is TRBV6-5, the J call TRBJ1-5; TRBD1 might be the D (5 bases). Trimming stripped 4 bases from V and 3 bases from J, with 7 bases between. The CDR3 is 13 residues long. CDR1 is MNHEY and CDR2 is SVGAGI in the germline V gene. The DNA of the CDR3 is TGTGCCAGCAGTTTGACAGTCAATCAGCCCCAGCATTTT. Amino acids: CASSLTVNQPQHF.

This sequence joins TRBV30 and TRBJ2-5; TRBD1 is a possible D gene (6 bases). Per the germline V gene, CDR1 is GTSNPN and CDR2 is SVGIG (reference sequence). This CDR3 is 12 amino acids long. Trimming stripped 5 bases from V and 4 bases from J, with 11 bases between. Here the CDR3 reads CAWGIRGETQYF. The CDR3 nucleotides are TGTGCCTGGGGGATCAGGGGAGAGACCCAGTACTTC.

The CDR3 DNA is TGTGCCAGCAGTGAGCAGGGTCTCTACAATGAGCAGTTCTTC. Translating it yields CASSEQGLYNEQFF. The gene calls are TRBV2 and TRBJ2-1; tentative D call: TRBD1 (5 bases). Looked up from germline, CDR1 is SNHLY and CDR2 is FYNNEI. The CDR3 runs to 14 residues. Between the trimmed V and J ends, which lost 3 bases and 3 bases, there was a span of 9 bases.

V is TRBV4-1 and J is TRBJ1-4, with D uncertain. Germline V gene lookup returns CDR1 MGHRA and CDR2 YSYEKL. This CDR3 is 16 amino acids long. V dropped 3 bases and J dropped 2 bases, with 13 bases sitting between them. CDR3 loop: CASSHLLRRTNEKLFF. The DNA for the CDR3 is TGCGCCAGCAGCCACCTTCTCAGGAGGACTAATGAAAAACTGTTTTTT.

The chain links TRBV7-9 to TRBJ2-2; 8 nucleotides align to TRBD1. V shed 0 bases, J shed 6 bases, and the junction held 3 bases outside the gene matches. Per germline, CDR1 SEHNR and CDR2 FQNEAQ (reference sequence). The CDR3 length is 15 residues. CDR3 nucleotide sequence: TGTGCCAGCAGCTTAGCAGACAGGGGAGCCGGGGAGCTGTTTTTT. Translating gives CASSLADRGAGELFF.

V usage is TRBV28 and J usage is TRBJ2-7; D remains ambiguous. The CDR3 loop spans 12 amino acids. Germline values: CDR1 MDHEN, CDR2 SYDVKM. Between the trimmed V and J ends, which lost 5 bases and 4 bases, there was a span of 9 bases. This CDR3 reads CASSPQLYEQYF. DNA of the CDR3: TGTGCCAGCAGTCCCCAGTTATACGAGCAGTACTTC.

The chain is built from TRBV5-4 and TRBJ2-3; 9 nucleotides line up with TRBD2. Per germline, CDR1 SGHNT and CDR2 YYREEE (reference sequence). This CDR3 region has 15 residues. The ends lost 0 bases at V and 5 bases at J; junction bases unmatched: 4. The CDR3 bases are TGTGCCAGCAGCTTGGATAGCGGGAGTCTAGATACGCAGTATTTT. Its translation: CASSLDSGSLDTQYF.

The chain employs TRBV4-1 and TRBJ2-7; tentatively, D is TRBD1 (5 bases). The V gene lost 1 base and the J gene lost 0 bases, with 13 bases spanning the gap. Germline assignment: CDR1 MGHRA and CDR2 YSYEKL. The CDR3 is 16 residues long. The CDR3: CASSQVLAGSSYEQYF. CDR3 nucleotides: TGCGCCAGCAGCCAAGTATTGGCAGGGTCCTCCTACGAGCAGTACTTC.

The V call is TRBV5-5, the J call TRBJ2-3; D is unresolved. The germline CDR1 and CDR2 sequences are SGHKS and YYEKEE (reference sequence). This CDR3 is built from 10 residues. In DNA, the CDR3 is TGTGGGCCGATCACAGATACGCAGTATTTT. It codes for CGPITDTQYF. The full variable domain, completed using reference TRBV5-5 and TRBJ2-3, is DAGVTQSPTHLIKTRGQQVTLRCSPISGHKSVSWYQQVLGQGPQFIFQYYEKEERGRGNFPDRFSARQFPNYSSELNVNALLLGDSALYLCGPITDTQYFGPGTRLTVL.

The rearrangement uses TRBV29-1 and TRBJ2-5, with TRBD2 matching over 7 bases. From germline, CDR1 is SQVTM and CDR2 ANQGSEA. V shed 5 bases, J shed 5 bases, and the junction held 17 bases outside the gene matches. CDR3 length equals 16 residues. The CDR3 DNA reads as TGCAGCGTTAGGAGGGCGTACTACGCGGGAGACGAGACCCAGTACTTC. Its protein is CSVRRAYYAGDETQYF.

The chain's CDR3 is CASSTGERPQETQYF. DNA of the CDR3: TGTGCCAGCAGCACAGGGGAAAGGCCCCAAGAGACCCAGTACTTC. This chain connects TRBV7-9 to TRBJ2-5; 7 positions match TRBD1. Germline trimming cut 5 bases from V and 1 base from J; bases unmatched to any gene: 7. Germline V CDR1 and CDR2: SEHNR, FQNEAQ (reference sequence). The CDR3 consists of 15 residues.

This chain links TRBV5-1 with TRBJ2-7, with 8 bases lining up with TRBD2. The CDR3 length is 14 residues. V shed 4 bases, J shed 4 bases, and the junction held 7 bases outside the gene matches. CDR1 and CDR2 (germline): SGHRS, YFSETQ. The CDR3 DNA sequence: TGCGCCAGCAGCCGGGGGGGCGACAGATACGAGCAGTACTTC. It codes for CASSRGGDRYEQYF.

V gene TRBV7-9 combines with J gene TRBJ1-1; D gene uncertain. Germline assignment: CDR1 SEHNR and CDR2 FQNEAQ (reference sequence). V gave up 1 base and J gave up 1 base, with 13 bases separating them. The length of the CDR3 is 16 residues. This CDR3 reads CASSLGGGSPNTEAFF. CDR3 sequence (DNA): TGTGCCAGCAGCTTAGGCGGAGGCTCCCCGAACACTGAAGCTTTCTTT.